The T cell receptor beta chain under discussion was sequenced for a study of Ad26.COV2.S vaccination and SARS-CoV-2 variants. Study background: Within the COV1001 Ad26.COV2.S trial arm, the donor was enrolled. Study-wide results and caveats: Vaccine recipients surpassed placebo recipients in spike-specific TCR breadth. There was a possibility that the TCR breadth and depth analyses underestimated total T cell responses.

Treatment of the sample: roughly 19 received Ad26.COV2.S at low or high dose, single or two shots; five or six received placebo; per-sample allocation not given. Collection of samples fell on day 63 after the first vaccine or placebo injection. It was Wuhan-strain SARS-CoV-2 spike that the Ad26 vaccine vector expressed. V dropped 4 bases and J dropped 1 base, with 14 bases sitting between them. Germline CDR1 reads SGHKS; CDR2 reads YYEKEE (reference sequence). The CDR3 length is 15 residues. As concerns this clone: Antigen specificity is unknown.

Data came from immunoSEQ multiplex PCR; TCRdb stores just in-frame clones and leaves some out. The repertoire holds hundreds of thousands of clones, 85% seen once, with about 3.3% in the top ten. V and J are TRBV5-5 and TRBJ1-2; D possibly corresponds to TRBD1 (6 bases). The TCR sequence derives from a person aged 18-65 years who received the Ad26.COV2.S COVID-19 vaccine or a placebo. The sequencing used peripheral blood, collected in a trial of Ad26.COV2.S vaccine versus placebo. This CDR3 reads CASSVGHQFNYGYTF. The CDR3 nucleotides read TGTGCCAGCAGCGTGGGACACCAATTTAACTATGGCTACACCTTC.